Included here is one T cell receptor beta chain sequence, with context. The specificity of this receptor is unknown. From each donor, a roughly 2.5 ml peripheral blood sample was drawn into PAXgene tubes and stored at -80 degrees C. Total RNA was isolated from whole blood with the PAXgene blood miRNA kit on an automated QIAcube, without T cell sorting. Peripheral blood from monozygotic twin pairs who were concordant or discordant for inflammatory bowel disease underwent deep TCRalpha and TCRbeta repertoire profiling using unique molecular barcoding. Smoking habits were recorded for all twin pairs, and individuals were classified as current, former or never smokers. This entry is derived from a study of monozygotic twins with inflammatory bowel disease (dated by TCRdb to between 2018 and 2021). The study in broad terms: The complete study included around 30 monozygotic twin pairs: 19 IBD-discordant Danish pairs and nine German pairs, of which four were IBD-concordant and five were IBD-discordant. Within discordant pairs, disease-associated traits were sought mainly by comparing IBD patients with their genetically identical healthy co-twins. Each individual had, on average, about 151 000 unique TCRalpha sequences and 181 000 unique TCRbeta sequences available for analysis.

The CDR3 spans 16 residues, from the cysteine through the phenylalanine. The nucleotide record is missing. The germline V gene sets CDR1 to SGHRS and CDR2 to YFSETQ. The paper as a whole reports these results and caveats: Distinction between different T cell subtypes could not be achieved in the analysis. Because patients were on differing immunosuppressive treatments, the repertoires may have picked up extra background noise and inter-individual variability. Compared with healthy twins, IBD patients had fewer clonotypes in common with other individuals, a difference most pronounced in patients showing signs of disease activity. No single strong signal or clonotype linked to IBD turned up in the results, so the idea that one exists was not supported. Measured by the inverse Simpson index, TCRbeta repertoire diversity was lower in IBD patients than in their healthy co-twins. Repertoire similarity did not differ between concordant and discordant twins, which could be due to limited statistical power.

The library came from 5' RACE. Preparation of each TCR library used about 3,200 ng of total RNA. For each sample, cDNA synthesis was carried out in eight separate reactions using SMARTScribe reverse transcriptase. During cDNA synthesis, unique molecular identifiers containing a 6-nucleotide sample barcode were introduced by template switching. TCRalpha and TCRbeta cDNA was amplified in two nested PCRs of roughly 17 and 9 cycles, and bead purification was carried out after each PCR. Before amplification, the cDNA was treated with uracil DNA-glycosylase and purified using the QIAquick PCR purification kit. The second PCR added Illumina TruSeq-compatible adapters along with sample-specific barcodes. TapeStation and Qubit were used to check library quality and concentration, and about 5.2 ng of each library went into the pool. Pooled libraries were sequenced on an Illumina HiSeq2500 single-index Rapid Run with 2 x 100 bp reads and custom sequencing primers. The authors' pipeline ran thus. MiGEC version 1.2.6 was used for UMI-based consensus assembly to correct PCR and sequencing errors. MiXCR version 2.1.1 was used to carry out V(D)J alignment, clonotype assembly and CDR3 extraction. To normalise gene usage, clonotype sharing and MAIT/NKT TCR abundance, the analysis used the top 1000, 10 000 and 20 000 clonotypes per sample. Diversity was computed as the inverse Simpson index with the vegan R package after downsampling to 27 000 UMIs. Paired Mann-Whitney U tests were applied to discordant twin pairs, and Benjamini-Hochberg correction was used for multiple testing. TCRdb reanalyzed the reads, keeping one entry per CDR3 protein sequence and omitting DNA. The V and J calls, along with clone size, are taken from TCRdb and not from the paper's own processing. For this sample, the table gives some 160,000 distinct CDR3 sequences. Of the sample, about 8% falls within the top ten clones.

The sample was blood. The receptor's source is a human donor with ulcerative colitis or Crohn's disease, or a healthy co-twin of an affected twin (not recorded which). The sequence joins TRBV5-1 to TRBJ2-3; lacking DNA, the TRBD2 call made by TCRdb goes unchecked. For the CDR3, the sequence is CASGTSGGASADTQYF. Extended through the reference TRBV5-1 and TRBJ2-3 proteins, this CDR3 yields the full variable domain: KAGVTQTPRYLIKTRGQQVTLSCSPISGHRSVSWYQQTPGQGLQFLFEYFSETQRNKGNFPGRFSGRQFSNSRSEMNVSTLELGDSALYLCASGTSGGASADTQYFGPGTRLTVL.